Listed below are T cell receptor beta chains from one sample, sequenced in a study of vaccination and CD4 T cells after COVID-19. One entry per CDR3 protein, called by TCRdb with MiXCR from the PCR reads. The table lists around 20,000 distinct CDR3 sequences, 45% to 60% of them singletons. The antigens for these receptors are not known. The specimen comprised CD4+ T cells from blood, cultured in vitro, sampled after SARS-CoV-2 vaccination. These receptors originate from a human donor who had recovered from COVID-19. Both conserved end residues are part of each CDR3. Fields, in order: clone size, V gene, J gene, D gene, CDR3 protein, CDR3 DNA. D genes are given only for firm matches. Not every row has a clone size; where given, it reads once, few, many or a size class.

.	TRBV6-1	TRBJ1-2	.	CASSHRSNYGYTF	TGTGCCAGCAGCCACAGGTCTAACTATGGCTACACCTTC
few	TRBV20-1	TRBJ2-5	.	CSARKETQYF	TGCAGTGCTAGAAAAGAGACCCAGTACTTC
.	TRBV11-2	TRBJ2-7	TRBD1	CASSLDKGTASSYEQYF	TGTGCCAGCAGCTTAGACAAGGGGACAGCTAGCTCCTACGAGCAGTACTTC
.	TRBV20-1	TRBJ2-3	.	CSAYVNFGASSTDTQYF	TGCAGTGCTTACGTCAACTTCGGGGCCTCGAGCACAGATACGCAGTATTTT
once	TRBV20-1	TRBJ2-3	.	CSASPLAKRADTQYF	TGCAGTGCTAGCCCACTGGCCAAGCGGGCAGATACGCAGTATTTT
.	TRBV7-2	TRBJ2-1	TRBD2	CASSSWSGIDNEQFF	TGTGCCAGCAGCTCTTGGAGCGGGATCGACAATGAGCAGTTCTTC
.	TRBV6-2/TRBV6-3	TRBJ1-5	TRBD1	CASSYSTGQGGWNQPQHF	TGTGCCAGCAGTTACTCCACCGGACAGGGGGGATGGAATCAGCCCCAGCATTTT
.	TRBV12-3/TRBV12-4	TRBJ1-2	.	CASSFVENYGYTF	TGTGCCAGCAGTTTCGTGGAAAACTATGGCTACACCTTC
.	TRBV7-2	TRBJ2-6	.	CASSLLRAGANVLTF	TGTGCCAGCAGCTTATTGAGAGCCGGGGCCAACGTCCTGACTTTC
.	TRBV19	TRBJ1-5	.	CASNWGVEPQHF	TGTGCCAGCAACTGGGGGGTAGAGCCCCAGCATTTT
.	TRBV4-1	TRBJ1-2	.	CASSQQAGMAGGGYTF	TGCGCCAGCAGCCAACAAGCAGGGATGGCGGGGGGTGGCTACACCTTC
few	TRBV15	TRBJ1-5	.	CATSRETAYSNQPQHF	TGTGCCACCAGCAGAGAGACAGCTTATAGCAATCAGCCCCAGCATTTT
.	TRBV19	TRBJ1-1	.	CASSNQGGTEAFF	TGTGCCAGTAGTAACCAGGGCGGCACTGAAGCTTTCTTT
.	TRBV27	TRBJ2-7	.	CASGRGIYEQYF	TGTGCCAGCGGAAGGGGGATCTACGAGCAGTACTTC
.	TRBV2	TRBJ1-2	.	CASSRSSGGYTF	TGTGCCAGCAGTAGGAGCTCGGGGGGCTACACCTTC
.	TRBV15	TRBJ2-5	.	CATSTRRWEIQETQYF	TGTGCCACCAGCACAAGACGTTGGGAGATCCAAGAGACCCAGTACTTC
.	TRBV27	TRBJ2-2	.	CASAMKGSNTGELFF	TGTGCCAGCGCGATGAAGGGGTCGAACACCGGGGAGCTGTTTTTT
.	TRBV27	TRBJ1-5	.	CASGETGTVIAQHF	TGTGCCAGCGGGGAGACAGGTACTGTGATAGCCCAGCATTTT
.	TRBV28	TRBJ1-1	.	CASSLIGPGGTEAFF	TGTGCCAGCAGTTTAATAGGGCCCGGGGGCACTGAAGCTTTCTTT
.	TRBV11-3	TRBJ2-1	.	CASSFPNNEQFF	TGTGCCAGCAGCTTTCCAAACAATGAGCAGTTCTTC
.	TRBV7-2	TRBJ1-1	TRBD1	CASSLRWTGLLRTEAFF	TGTGCCAGCAGCTTACGATGGACAGGTTTACTGAGGACTGAAGCTTTCTTT
few	TRBV7-9	TRBJ2-7	TRBD2	CASSSGTSGESYEQYF	TGTGCCAGCAGCTCCGGGACTAGCGGGGAATCCTACGAGCAGTACTTC
.	TRBV12-3/TRBV12-4	TRBJ1-2	.	CASSFGTYGYTF	TGTGCCAGCAGTTTTGGGACATATGGCTACACCTTC
few	TRBV2	TRBJ2-5	TRBD1	CASNQGVYQETQYF	TGTGCCAGCAATCAGGGGGTGTACCAAGAGACCCAGTACTTC
.	TRBV24-1	TRBJ2-7	.	CATSAAVNPYEQYF	TGTGCCACCAGTGCTGCGGTAAACCCCTACGAGCAGTACTTC
.	TRBV5-1	TRBJ1-2	.	CASIPQPGTYGYTF	TGCGCCAGCATCCCCCAACCGGGAACCTATGGCTACACCTTC
.	TRBV19	TRBJ1-2	TRBD1	CASSPDRDPRGYTF	TGTGCCAGTAGCCCGGACAGGGACCCAAGGGGCTACACCTTC
.	TRBV21-1	TRBJ1-5	.	CASSKALGDQPQHF	TGTGCCAGCAGCAAAGCGCTGGGTGATCAGCCCCAGCATTTT
few	TRBV5-4	TRBJ2-3	.	CASSWGIVTDTQYF	TGTGCCAGCAGCTGGGGGATCGTGACAGATACGCAGTATTTT
.	TRBV12-3/TRBV12-4	TRBJ1-6	.	CASSSPSGAWNSPLHF	TGTGCCAGCAGTTCCCCTTCGGGGGCTTGGAATTCACCCCTCCACTTT
once	TRBV6-1	TRBJ2-1	.	CASSEASVYNEQFF	TGTGCCAGCAGTGAAGCCTCGGTCTACAATGAGCAGTTCTTC
.	TRBV11-3	TRBJ2-7	.	CASSKRDGLGEQYF	TGTGCCAGCAGCAAACGGGACGGCCTTGGCGAGCAGTACTTC
.	TRBV6-2/TRBV6-3	TRBJ1-2	.	CASRLDVAGGYTF	TGTGCCAGCAGACTCGACGTAGCAGGCGGCTACACCTTC
.	TRBV10-3	TRBJ2-5	TRBD2	CATGSSGGAQETQYF	TGTGCCACCGGTTCTAGCGGGGGGGCTCAAGAGACCCAGTACTTC
.	TRBV12-3/TRBV12-4	TRBJ2-1	TRBD1	CASNRPGGVYNEQFF	TGTGCCAGCAACCGCCCAGGGGGAGTCTACAATGAGCAGTTCTTC